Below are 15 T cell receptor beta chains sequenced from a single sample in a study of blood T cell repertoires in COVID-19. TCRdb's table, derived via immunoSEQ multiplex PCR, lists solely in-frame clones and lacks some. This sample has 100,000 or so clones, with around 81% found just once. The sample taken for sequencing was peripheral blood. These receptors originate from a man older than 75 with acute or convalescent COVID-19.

Here the CDR3 DNA reads TGCAGCGTTGGGGGGGTCGGACGGAGACTTGAAGCTTTCTTT. Translation gives CSVGGVGRRLEAFF. The chain combines TRBV29-1 with TRBJ1-1; possible D gene TRBD1, 5 bases. Germline V gene data show CDR1 as SQVTM and CDR2 as ANQGSEA. The CDR3 has 14 amino acids. V was clipped by 4 bases and J by 7 bases, with 19 bases between them.

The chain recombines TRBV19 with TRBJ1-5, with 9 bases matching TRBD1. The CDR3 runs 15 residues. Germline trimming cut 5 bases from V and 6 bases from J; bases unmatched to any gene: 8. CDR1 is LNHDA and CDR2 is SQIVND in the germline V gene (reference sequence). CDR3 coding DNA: TGTGCCAGTAGTTCCGGGACAGGGCTTAGTCAGCCCCAGCATTTT. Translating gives CASSSGTGLSQPQHF.

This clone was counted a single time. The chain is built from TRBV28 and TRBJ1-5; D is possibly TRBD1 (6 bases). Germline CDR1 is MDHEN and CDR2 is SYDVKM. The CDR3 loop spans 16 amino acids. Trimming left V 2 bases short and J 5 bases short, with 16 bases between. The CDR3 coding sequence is TGTGCCAGCAGTTTAGGGGGAAACAGGGCCGATCAGCCCCAGCATTTT. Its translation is CASSLGGNRADQPQHF.

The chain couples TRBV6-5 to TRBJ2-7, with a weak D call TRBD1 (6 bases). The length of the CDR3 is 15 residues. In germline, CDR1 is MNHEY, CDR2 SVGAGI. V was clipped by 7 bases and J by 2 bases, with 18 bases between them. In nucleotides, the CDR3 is TGTGCCAGCAAAATAGACAGGTCTCCAACCTACGAGCAGTACTTC. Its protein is CASKIDRSPTYEQYF.

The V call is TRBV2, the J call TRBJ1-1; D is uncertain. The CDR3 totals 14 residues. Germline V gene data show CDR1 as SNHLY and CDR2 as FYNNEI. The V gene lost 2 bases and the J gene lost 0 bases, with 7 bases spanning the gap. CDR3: CASSEKHLNTEAFF. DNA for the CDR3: TGTGCCAGCAGTGAAAAACATCTGAACACTGAAGCTTTCTTT.

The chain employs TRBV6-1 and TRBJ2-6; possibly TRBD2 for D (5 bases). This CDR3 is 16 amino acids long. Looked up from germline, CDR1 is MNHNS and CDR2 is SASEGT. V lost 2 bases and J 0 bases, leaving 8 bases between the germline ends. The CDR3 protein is CASSEREGSGANVLTF. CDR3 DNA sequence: TGTGCCAGCAGTGAAAGAGAGGGCTCTGGGGCCAACGTCCTGACTTTC.

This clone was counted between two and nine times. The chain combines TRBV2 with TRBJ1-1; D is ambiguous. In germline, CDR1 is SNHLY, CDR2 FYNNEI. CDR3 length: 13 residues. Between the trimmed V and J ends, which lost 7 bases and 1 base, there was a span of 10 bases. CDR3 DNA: TGTGCCAGCAACCGGGATGCGAACACTGAAGCTTTCTTT. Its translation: CASNRDANTEAFF.

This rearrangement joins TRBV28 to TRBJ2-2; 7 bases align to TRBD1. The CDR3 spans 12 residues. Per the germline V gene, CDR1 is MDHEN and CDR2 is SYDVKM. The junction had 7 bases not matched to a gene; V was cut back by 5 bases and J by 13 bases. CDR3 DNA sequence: TGTGCCAGCAGTACCGGGACAGTTGGGCTGTTTTTT. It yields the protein CASSTGTVGLFF.

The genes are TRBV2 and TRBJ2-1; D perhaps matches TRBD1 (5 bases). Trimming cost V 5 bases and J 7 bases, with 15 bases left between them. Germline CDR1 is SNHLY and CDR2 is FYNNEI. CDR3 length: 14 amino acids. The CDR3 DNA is TGTGCCAGCAGTAATAGGGCAGCAGGGAATGAGCAGTTCTTC. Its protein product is CASSNRAAGNEQFF.

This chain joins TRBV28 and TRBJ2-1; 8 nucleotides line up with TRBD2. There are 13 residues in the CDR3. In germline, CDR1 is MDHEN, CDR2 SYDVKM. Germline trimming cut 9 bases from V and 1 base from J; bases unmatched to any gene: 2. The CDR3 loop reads CASREGSYNEQFF. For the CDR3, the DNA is TGTGCCAGTCGGGAGGGGTCCTACAATGAGCAGTTCTTC.

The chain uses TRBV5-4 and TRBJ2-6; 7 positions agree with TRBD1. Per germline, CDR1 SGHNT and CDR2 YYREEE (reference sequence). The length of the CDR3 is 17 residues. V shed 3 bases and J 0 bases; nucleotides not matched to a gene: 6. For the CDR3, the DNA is TGTGCCAGCAGCTACGGACAGGAGAGCTCTGGGGCCAACGTCCTGACTTTC. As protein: CASSYGQESSGANVLTF.

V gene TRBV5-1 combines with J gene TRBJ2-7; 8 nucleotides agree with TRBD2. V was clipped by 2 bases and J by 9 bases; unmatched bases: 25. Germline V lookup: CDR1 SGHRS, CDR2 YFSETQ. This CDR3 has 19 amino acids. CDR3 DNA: TGCGCCAGCAGCTTCCAACCTCTAGCGGGTGACGGCTCGGGGACCTGGCAGTACTTC. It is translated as CASSFQPLAGDGSGTWQYF.

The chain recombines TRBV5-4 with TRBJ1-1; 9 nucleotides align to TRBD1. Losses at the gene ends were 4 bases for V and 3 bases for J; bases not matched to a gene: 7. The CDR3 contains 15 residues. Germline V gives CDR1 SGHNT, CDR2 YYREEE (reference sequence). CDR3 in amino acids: CASSQYRGLYTEAFF. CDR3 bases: TGTGCCAGCAGCCAATACAGGGGGCTATACACTGAAGCTTTCTTT.

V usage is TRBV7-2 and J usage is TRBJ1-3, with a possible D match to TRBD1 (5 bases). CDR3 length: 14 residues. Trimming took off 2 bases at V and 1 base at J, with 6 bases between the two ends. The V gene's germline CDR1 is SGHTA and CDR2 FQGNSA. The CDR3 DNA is TGTGCCAGCAGCTTACGGGGGTCTGGAAACACCATATATTTT. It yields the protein CASSLRGSGNTIYF.

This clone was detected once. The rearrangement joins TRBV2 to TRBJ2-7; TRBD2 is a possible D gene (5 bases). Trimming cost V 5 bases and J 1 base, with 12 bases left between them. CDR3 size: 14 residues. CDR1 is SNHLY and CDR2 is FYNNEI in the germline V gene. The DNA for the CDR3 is TGTGCCAGCAGTCTCGGACGGACTTCCTACGAGCAGTACTTC. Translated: CASSLGRTSYEQYF.